This TCR beta chain derives from a study of cytotoxic CD8 clonotypes in ibrutinib-treated CLL. In the study overall: There were 11 relapsed/refractory patients and about 15 treatment-naive patients, and around 17 were IGHV unmutated. Overall study findings and caveats: Clonality was elevated at ibrutinib response and had returned toward baseline at progression.

J gave up 5 bases and V 3 bases, and 7 bases lay outside the gene matches. Germline V gene data show CDR1 as KGHSH and CDR2 as LQKENI. The CDR3 length is 14 residues. Repertoires were generated with immunoSEQ multiplex PCR, while TCRdb's copy carries only in-frame clones and drops some. The repertoire holds some 140,000 clones, around 93% seen once, with 10% to 11% in the top ten. Genomic DNA in an amount of around 2 micrograms was extracted from cryopreserved PBMCs and used for the preparation of TCR beta libraries. Remarks on this clone: What it binds is not known.

The V and J genes are TRBV18 and TRBJ2-7, with TRBD2 identical over 7 bases. This TCR derives from a human donor with chronic lymphocytic leukemia. Source: PBMCs, taken after 12 months of ibrutinib treatment. CDR3 nucleotides: TGTGCCAGCTCACCGAGCGGGGTCCGGAACGAGCAGTACTTC. Its translation: CASSPSGVRNEQYF.